These 28 T cell receptor beta chains came from one sample sequenced in a study of OX40 agonist ivuxolimab in advanced cancers. The table came from immunoSEQ multiplex PCR; TCRdb's copy has only in-frame clones and leaves some out. The sample lists tens of thousands of clones, over 60% occurring once. Here the sequenced sample was CD4+ or CD8+ T cells sorted from blood, taken in a trial of the OX40 agonist ivuxolimab. These receptors were collected from an adult with an advanced solid tumor such as melanoma, head and neck, liver or kidney cancer.

The chain employs TRBV30 and TRBJ2-4; 10 nucleotides line up with TRBD2. After removal of 1 base from V and 4 bases from J, the junction contained 1 base not matched to a gene. There are 14 residues in the CDR3. Germline V gene lookup returns CDR1 GTSNPN and CDR2 SVGIG (reference sequence). The CDR3 DNA is TGTGCCTGGAGTGGGACTAGCGGTAAAAACATTCAGTACTTC. Protein: CAWSGTSGKNIQYF.

The CDR3 reads CSVVRGSYEQYF. The CDR3 DNA reads TGCAGCGTTGTCAGGGGTTCCTACGAGCAGTACTTC. This chain uses TRBV29-1 with TRBJ2-7, with D possibly TRBD1 on 6 matching bases. The germline gives CDR1 SQVTM, CDR2 ANQGSEA. This CDR3 spans 12 amino acids. Trimming pared 4 bases from V and 1 base from J, leaving 8 bases between.

The chain combines TRBV5-3 with TRBJ1-2; 8 bases are shared with TRBD1. TRBV5-3 is flagged as an ORF with uncertain function. This CDR3 comprises 15 residues. V gave up 5 bases and J gave up 4 bases; unmatched junction bases: 10. The CDR3 region has the DNA TGTGCCAGAAGGCAAGGACAGGGCGGTCGCTATGGCTACACCTTC. Amino acids: CARRQGQGGRYGYTF.

This CDR3 reads CASTLAVSGSYNEQFF. DNA of the CDR3: TGTGCCAGCACCTTGGCGGTTAGCGGCTCCTACAATGAGCAGTTCTTC. The genes are TRBV11-2 and TRBJ2-1; maybe TRBD2 (6 bases). Between the trimmed V and J ends, which lost 7 bases and 0 bases, there was a span of 16 bases. Germline assignment: CDR1 SGHAT and CDR2 FQNNGV. CDR3 length: 16 residues.

This chain uses TRBV21-1 with TRBJ1-5. TRBV21-1 is reported as a pseudogene. The CDR3 totals 15 residues. As DNA, the CDR3 is TGTGCCAGCAGCAAAGGAGCGGGGGACAATCAGCCCCAGCATTTT. Its protein is CASSKGAGDNQPQHF.

The gene calls are TRBV6-5 and TRBJ2-2; 8 bases align to TRBD1. This CDR3 has 15 amino acids. V lost 2 bases to trimming and J lost 7 bases; unmatched junction nucleotides: 6. Germline CDR1 MNHEY, CDR2 SVGAGI. The CDR3 coding sequence is TGTGCCAGCAGTTACACTCAGGGGGCTAACGGGGAGCTGTTTTTT. It codes for CASSYTQGANGELFF.

The chain has TRBV6-6 and TRBJ1-3, with D possibly matching TRBD1 (5 bases). Germline-derived CDR1 and CDR2 are MNHNY and SVGAGI (reference sequence). CDR3 size: 13 residues. Trimming shortened V by 8 bases and J by 0 bases, and 8 bases separated the two germline ends. In DNA form, the CDR3 reads TGTGCCAGCCGGGACCACTCTGGAAACACCATATATTTT. Encoded protein: CASRDHSGNTIYF.

The chain recombines TRBV2 with TRBJ1-1; D is possibly TRBD1 (5 bases). Trimming took 4 bases from V and 7 from J, leaving 13 bases between them. Germline V gene lookup returns CDR1 SNHLY and CDR2 FYNNEI. The CDR3 runs 13 residues. The CDR3 sequence is CASSVSTGVEAFF. CDR3 coding DNA: TGTGCCAGCAGTGTAAGTACAGGCGTTGAAGCTTTCTTT.

The V and J genes are TRBV2 and TRBJ2-5; TRBD1 might be the D (6 bases). The V end was cut by 7 bases, the J end by 1 base, with 10 bases between. The CDR3 spans 13 residues. Germline-derived CDR1 and CDR2 are SNHLY and FYNNEI. DNA for the CDR3: TGTGCCAGCAATACAGGGATCCAAGAGACCCAGTACTTC. Protein product: CASNTGIQETQYF.

The chain uses TRBV5-1 and TRBJ2-5; TRBD2 might be the D (5 bases). CDR1 SGHRS and CDR2 YFSETQ come from the germline V gene. Trimming shortened V by 0 bases and J by 5 bases, and 14 bases separated the two germline ends. The CDR3 is 15 residues long. The CDR3 region has the DNA TGCGCCAGCAGCTTGGGGGAGACTCCGAGGGAGACCCAGTACTTC. Translation: CASSLGETPRETQYF.

The rearrangement uses TRBV28 and TRBJ1-1; no firm D call. CDR1 MDHEN and CDR2 SYDVKM come from the germline V gene. The germline V and J ends were trimmed by 4 bases and 4 bases, with 13 bases remaining between them. The CDR3 totals 14 residues. The CDR3 protein is CASSSGPRSTEAFF. Written as DNA, the CDR3 is TGTGCCAGCAGTTCAGGACCCCGAAGCACTGAAGCTTTCTTT. The full variable domain, rest sourced from reference TRBV28 and TRBJ1-1, is DVKVTQSSRYLVKRTGEKVFLECVQDMDHENMFWYRQDPGLGLRLIYFSYDVKMKEKGDIPEGYSVSREKKERFSLILESASTNQTSMYLCASSSGPRSTEAFFGQGTRLTVV.

The J gene is TRBJ1-5, the V gene TRBV29-1, with D unresolved. Looked up from germline, CDR1 is SQVTM and CDR2 is ANQGSEA. Trimming removed 3 bases from V and 7 bases from J, with 10 bases in between. This CDR3 region has 12 residues. CDR3 nucleotide sequence: TGCAGCGTTGATTACGTGCGCCAGCCCCAGCATTTT. It translates to CSVDYVRQPQHF.

The gene calls are TRBV5-4 and TRBJ2-2; 9 positions match TRBD2. The CDR3 sequence is 17 residues long. Germline CDR1 and CDR2: SGHNT and YYREEE (reference sequence). The V and J ends lost 3 bases and 6 bases, in that order; junction bases with no gene match: 12. The CDR3 is CASSSARAGGLAGELFF. The DNA for the CDR3 is TGTGCCAGCAGCTCGGCGCGGGCGGGGGGGCTCGCCGGGGAGCTGTTTTTT.

The genes are TRBV7-3 and TRBJ2-1; no clear D gene. Trimming stripped 0 bases from V and 4 bases from J, with 13 bases between. CDR1 and CDR2 (germline): SGHTA, FQGTGA. The CDR3 loop spans 16 amino acids. This chain's CDR3 is CASSLTVGSAYNEQFF. The DNA for the CDR3 is TGTGCCAGCAGCTTAACGGTTGGAAGCGCTTACAATGAGCAGTTCTTC.

The chain recombines TRBV29-1 with TRBJ2-2, with D maybe TRBD2 (6 bases). Germline CDR1 is SQVTM and CDR2 is ANQGSEA. V lost 3 bases and J lost 6, with 8 bases in between. The CDR3 has 12 residues. Written as DNA, the CDR3 is TGCAGCGTTGAGGGGGGTGCCGGGGAGCTGTTTTTT. Amino acid sequence: CSVEGGAGELFF.

This clone has only one observation. The V and J genes are TRBV5-6 and TRBJ2-3; no clear D gene. From germline, CDR1 is SGHDT and CDR2 YYEEEE. Trimming shortened V by 0 bases and J by 0 bases, and 11 bases separated the two germline ends. The CDR3 extends over 16 amino acids. This CDR3 is CASSLGRRLSTDTQYF. DNA of the CDR3: TGTGCCAGCAGCTTGGGTCGGCGGCTTAGCACAGATACGCAGTATTTT.

The chain couples TRBV9 to TRBJ2-3; 10 positions match TRBD2. Germline V CDR1 and CDR2: SGDLS, YYNGEE. Trimming cost V 3 bases and J 2 bases; bases outside gene matches: 9. This CDR3 is 17 amino acids long. The CDR3 is CASSALSGGPLTDTQYF. The CDR3 DNA reads TGTGCCAGCAGCGCCCTTAGCGGGGGGCCCCTCACAGATACGCAGTATTTT. Together with reference TRBV9 and TRBJ2-3, the CDR3 gives the full variable domain: DSGVTQTPKHLITATGQRVTLRCSPRSGDLSVYWYQQSLDQGLQFLIQYYNGEERAKGNILERFSAQQFPDLHSELNLSSLELGDSALYFCASSALSGGPLTDTQYFGPGTRLTVL.

Many counts were recorded for this clone. V gene TRBV9 combines with J gene TRBJ2-7; a weak D match, TRBD2 (6 bases). The CDR3 runs to 13 residues. V shed 0 bases and J shed 7 bases, with 11 bases lying between them. The germline CDR1 and CDR2 sequences are SGDLS and YYNGEE. DNA for the CDR3: TGTGCCAGCAGCGTAGAGCTAGCGACTGAGCAGTACTTC. Translating gives CASSVELATEQYF.

The rearrangement joins TRBV5-1 to TRBJ2-3; 7 bases agree with TRBD1. Trimming at V came to 4 bases and at J to 4 bases, leaving 18 bases not matched to a gene. The CDR3 contains 18 residues. The V gene's germline CDR1 is SGHRS and CDR2 YFSETQ. The chain's CDR3 is CASSITGRQGGVPDTQYF. As DNA, the CDR3 is TGCGCCAGCAGCATAACTGGAAGACAGGGTGGAGTACCAGATACGCAGTATTTT. Supplemented by reference TRBV5-1 and TRBJ2-3, the full variable domain reads KAGVTQTPRYLIKTRGQQVTLSCSPISGHRSVSWYQQTPGQGLQFLFEYFSETQRNKGNFPGRFSGRQFSNSRSEMNVSTLELGDSALYLCASSITGRQGGVPDTQYFGPGTRLTVL.

This clone was seen just once. The CDR3 protein is CARIIDIPPEAFF. The DNA for the CDR3 is TGTGCCAGAATTATTGACATCCCCCCCGAAGCTTTCTTT. The V gene is TRBV5-3, the J gene TRBJ1-1; no definite D call. TRBV5-3 is given ORF status, its function remaining uncertain. The CDR3 is 13 amino acids. Trimming pared 6 bases from V and 8 bases from J, leaving 17 bases between.

This chain connects TRBV5-1 to TRBJ2-5, with 12 nucleotides matching TRBD2. There are 15 residues in the CDR3. J gave up 5 bases and V 3 bases, and 5 bases lay outside the gene matches. The germline CDR1 and CDR2 sequences are SGHRS and YFSETQ. This CDR3 is CASSSTGTSGETQYF. Here the CDR3 DNA reads TGCGCCAGCAGCTCAACGGGGACTAGCGGGGAGACCCAGTACTTC.

The V call is TRBV4-1, the J call TRBJ2-3; 16 bases align to TRBD2. The CDR3 runs to 19 residues. From germline, CDR1 is MGHRA and CDR2 YSYEKL. J gave up 1 base and V 2 bases, and 6 bases lay outside the gene matches. The chain's CDR3 is CASSQLGLAGGPGTDTQYF. The CDR3 bases are TGCGCCAGCAGCCAACTGGGACTAGCGGGGGGGCCTGGCACAGATACGCAGTATTTT.

This chain joins TRBV4-1 and TRBJ1-4; possibly TRBD1 for D (5 bases). CDR3 length equals 17 residues. Germline V gene lookup returns CDR1 MGHRA and CDR2 YSYEKL. The V and J ends lost 0 bases and 4 bases respectively, with 15 bases between them. CDR3 sequence: CASSQDPSRAGNEKLFF. Here the CDR3 DNA reads TGCGCCAGCAGCCAAGATCCAAGCAGGGCAGGTAATGAAAAACTGTTTTTT.

The V and J genes are TRBV30 and TRBJ1-1; 11 nucleotides agree with TRBD1. The CDR3 sequence is 15 residues long. Unmatched junction bases numbered 8, after V lost 2 bases and J lost 6 bases. Looked up from germline, CDR1 is GTSNPN and CDR2 is SVGIG (reference sequence). CDR3 nucleotide sequence: TGTGCCTGGAGTCCCCGGACAGGGGGCAGTTCTGAAGCTTTCTTT. Translation gives CAWSPRTGGSSEAFF.

V gene TRBV5-1 combines with J gene TRBJ2-1; D uncertain. This CDR3 has 14 residues. Between the trimmed V and J ends, which lost 6 bases and 0 bases, there was a span of 10 bases. Germline-derived CDR1 and CDR2 are SGHRS and YFSETQ. The CDR3 DNA sequence: TGCGCCAGCACCTTAGACATCTCCTACAATGAGCAGTTCTTC. This translates into CASTLDISYNEQFF.

This clone was observed a handful of times. V usage is TRBV19 and J usage is TRBJ2-1, with D possibly TRBD1 on 5 matching bases. V lost 5 bases and J lost 6, with 14 bases in between. The germline V gene encodes CDR1 LNHDA and CDR2 SQIVND (reference sequence). CDR3 length: 14 residues. CDR3 sequence: CASSDHKGINEQFF. The CDR3 region has the DNA TGTGCCAGTAGTGACCACAAGGGGATCAATGAGCAGTTCTTC.

This chain joins TRBV9 and TRBJ2-5; no clear D gene. The CDR3 covers 16 residues. Germline V gene lookup returns CDR1 SGDLS and CDR2 YYNGEE. V was trimmed by 4 bases and J by 1 base, leaving 17 bases between them. CDR3 in DNA: TGTGCCAGCAGCCCGCAAGCTGTGGGCTTCCAAGAGACCCAGTACTTC. This sequence encodes CASSPQAVGFQETQYF.

V is TRBV28 and J is TRBJ2-5; 7 nucleotides align to TRBD1. Germline loops: CDR1 MDHEN, CDR2 SYDVKM. The CDR3 has 15 residues. V lost 5 bases to trimming and J lost 2 bases; unmatched junction nucleotides: 8. This CDR3 is CASSHGTVTQETQYF. As DNA, the CDR3 is TGTGCCAGCAGTCACGGGACAGTTACGCAAGAGACCCAGTACTTC.